A single sample is the source of the 15 T cell receptor beta chains below, sequenced in a study of CXCR3-negative and CXCR3-positive naive CD8 T cells. Notes on the study in general: The study found more hydrophobic TRB CDR3s in CXCR3-positive naive cells than in CXCR3-negative naive cells.

These receptors' antigens are unknown. All TRB cDNA libraries came from 5' RACE performed with UMI labels. With the 5' RACE reads reprocessed, TCRdb shows one record per CDR3 protein and no DNA. In all, the sample yields 50,000 to 60,000 distinct CDR3 sequences. Sequencing was carried out using naive CXCR3+ CD8+ T cells from blood. As to subset: CD45RO-CCR7+CD27+CD95- naive CD8+ T cells expressing CXCR3 (TNR3+). The receptors stem from a human donor in good health. Some clones in this sample may be carry-over from other donors' samples.

This chain uses TRBV4-3 with TRBJ2-1; TCRdb calls TRBD1, which cannot be checked without DNA. The CDR3 totals 13 residues. The germline CDR1 and CDR2 sequences are LGHNA and YSLEER. This CDR3 reads CASSQDRGLYQFF.

The V and J genes are TRBV29-1 and TRBJ2-2. The CDR3 extends over 11 amino acids. Germline V gene sequence: CDR1 SQVTM, CDR2 ANQGSEA. CDR3: CSVFITGELFF.

The chain is built from TRBV12-5 and TRBJ2-3; TCRdb's D call, TRBD2, is unchecked because there is no DNA. The CDR3 has 14 residues. Germline V gene data show CDR1 as LGHNT and CDR2 as FRNRAP. CDR3 protein: CASGLGWAADTQYF. Full variable domain (missing parts from reference TRBV12-5 and TRBJ2-3): DARVTQTPRHKVTEMGQEVTMRCQPILGHNTVFWYRQTMMQGLELLAYFRNRAPLDDSGMPKDRFSAEMPDATLATLKIQPSEPRDSAVYFCASGLGWAADTQYFGPGTRLTVL.

The rearrangement joins TRBV15 to TRBJ1-5. CDR3 length: 13 amino acids. CDR1 and CDR2 (germline): LNHNV, YYDKDF (reference sequence). CDR3 sequence: CATSRDLSQPQHF.

The rearrangement uses TRBV28 and TRBJ1-1. Germline V gene sequence: CDR1 MDHEN, CDR2 SYDVKM. CDR3 length: 12 residues. The CDR3 loop reads CASSPFSTEAFF. The full variable domain, its missing parts supplied by reference TRBV28 and TRBJ1-1, is DVKVTQSSRYLVKRTGEKVFLECVQDMDHENMFWYRQDPGLGLRLIYFSYDVKMKEKGDIPEGYSVSREKKERFSLILESASTNQTSMYLCASSPFSTEAFFGQGTRLTVV.

The chain links TRBV7-8 to TRBJ2-5; the TCRdb call, TRBD1, lacks DNA for checking. The CDR3 contains 16 residues. Per the germline V gene, CDR1 is SGHVS and CDR2 is FQNEAQ. The CDR3 here is CASSFHRGSIQETQYF.

This chain uses TRBV28 with TRBJ2-2; TCRdb picks TRBD1, but there is no DNA to check that call. Germline loops: CDR1 MDHEN, CDR2 SYDVKM. This CDR3 has 21 residues. CDR3 protein: CASSFPRPVTGGVTGTGELFF.

V usage is TRBV20-1 and J usage is TRBJ1-3; TCRdb reports TRBD1, a call that lacks DNA to check it against. CDR1 is DFQATT, CDR2 SNEGSKA, per germline (reference sequence). The CDR3 length is 20 residues. This CDR3 is CSARDFKGQASLFSGNTIYF.

CDR3: CASSFEGEIRSYEQYF. The rearrangement links TRBV28 to TRBJ2-7; TCRdb outputs TRBD2, but without DNA this stays unchecked. The CDR3 totals 16 residues. Per germline, CDR1 MDHEN and CDR2 SYDVKM.

V is TRBV9 and J is TRBJ2-7; with no DNA, the TCRdb D assignment of TRBD1 cannot be verified. CDR1 is SGDLS and CDR2 is YYNGEE in the germline V gene. The CDR3 covers 13 residues. CDR3: CASSEGTEYEQYF.

The gene calls are TRBV7-9 and TRBJ2-7; absent DNA, TCRdb's TRBD1 call cannot be checked. The CDR3 consists of 16 residues. Germline-derived CDR1 and CDR2 are SEHNR and FQNEAQ (reference sequence). The CDR3 is CASSLPGTGTNREQYF.

CDR3 protein: CSAPKGASSRATDTQYF. This chain connects TRBV20-1 to TRBJ2-3; the TCRdb D gene call, TRBD2, has no DNA to confirm it. The CDR3 is 17 amino acids. Germline V gives CDR1 DFQATT, CDR2 SNEGSKA (reference sequence).

This chain joins TRBV7-3 and TRBJ1-1; TCRdb's assignment of TRBD1 cannot be checked, as there is no DNA. Germline V gene lookup returns CDR1 SGHTA and CDR2 FQGTGA. The CDR3 length is 15 residues. This CDR3 reads CASSLAPAPGSEAFF.

This sequence joins TRBV20-1 and TRBJ1-2; TCRdb gives TRBD1 as the D gene, but with no DNA this cannot be confirmed. The CDR3 is made up of 11 amino acids. The germline gives CDR1 DFQATT, CDR2 SNEGSKA (reference sequence). CDR3 in amino acids: CSARADSGFTF.

The chain recombines TRBV14 with TRBJ2-1; checking the TCRdb D call of TRBD2 is not possible without DNA. The CDR3 consists of 15 residues. In germline, CDR1 is SGHDN, CDR2 FVKESK. This chain's CDR3 is CASSNGLAGVDEQFF.